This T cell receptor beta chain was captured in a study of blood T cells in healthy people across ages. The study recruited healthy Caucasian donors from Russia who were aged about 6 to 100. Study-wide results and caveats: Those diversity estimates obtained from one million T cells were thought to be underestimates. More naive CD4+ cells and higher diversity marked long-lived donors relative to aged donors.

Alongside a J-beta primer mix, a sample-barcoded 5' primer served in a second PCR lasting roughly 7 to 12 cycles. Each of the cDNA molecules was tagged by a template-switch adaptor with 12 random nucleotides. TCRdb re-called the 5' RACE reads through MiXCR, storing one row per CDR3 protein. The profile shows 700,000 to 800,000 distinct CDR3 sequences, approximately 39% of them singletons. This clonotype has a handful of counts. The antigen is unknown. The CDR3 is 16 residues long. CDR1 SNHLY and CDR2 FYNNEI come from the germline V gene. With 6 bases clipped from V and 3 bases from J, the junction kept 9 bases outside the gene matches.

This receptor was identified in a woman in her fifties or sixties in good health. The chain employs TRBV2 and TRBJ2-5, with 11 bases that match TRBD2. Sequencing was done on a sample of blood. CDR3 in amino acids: CASRPMIAGGKETQYF. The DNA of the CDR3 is TGTGCCAGCAGACCGATGATAGCGGGAGGGAAAGAGACCCAGTACTTC.